Below are 4 T cell receptor beta chains sequenced from a single sample in a study of T cell responses to AZD1222 COVID-19 vaccine. Measured with immunoSEQ multiplex PCR; TCRdb has only the in-frame clones, and not every one. Of under 110,000 clones in the sample, 90% are singletons; the top ten hold less than 6%. The sequences come from peripheral blood, collected on day 0 of AZD1222 vaccination. The receptors originated from an adult in good health.

This clone showed up just once. The CDR3 here is CASSPQAAGETQYF. The CDR3, as DNA: TGTGCCAGTAGCCCACAAGCCGCTGGAGAGACCCAGTACTTC. V gene TRBV19 combines with J gene TRBJ2-5; D not certain. The germline CDR1 and CDR2 sequences are LNHDA and SQIVND (reference sequence). Trimming took off 6 bases at V and 4 bases at J, with 15 bases between the two ends. CDR3 size: 14 residues.

This CDR3 reads CASSWASGYTGELFF. The CDR3 bases are TGTGCCAGCAGTTGGGCTAGCGGATACACCGGGGAGCTGTTTTTT. The chain has TRBV6-5 and TRBJ2-2; TRBD2 matches at 7 bases. V dropped 4 bases and J dropped 3; count of bases not matched to a gene: 5. Germline V gene lookup returns CDR1 MNHEY and CDR2 SVGAGI. CDR3 length equals 15 residues.

The J gene is TRBJ2-7, the V gene TRBV19; D perhaps matches TRBD1 (5 bases). The CDR3 sequence is 14 residues long. The V gene lost 9 bases and the J gene lost 1 base, with 16 bases spanning the gap. Germline V CDR1 and CDR2: LNHDA, SQIVND (reference sequence). The CDR3 protein is CASKKTVESYEQYF. CDR3 in DNA: TGTGCCAGCAAGAAGACAGTCGAGTCCTACGAGCAGTACTTC. Full variable domain (rest looked up from reference TRBV19 and TRBJ2-7): DGGITQSPKYLFRKEGQNVTLSCEQNLNHDAMYWYRQDPGQGLRLIYYSQIVNDFQKGDIAEGYSVSREKKESFPLTVTSAQKNPTAFYLCASKKTVESYEQYFGPGTRLTVT.

The rearrangement links TRBV11-1 to TRBJ1-2; the D gene is possibly TRBD1 (5 bases). Trimming cost V 1 base and J 5 bases, with 8 bases left between them. The germline V gene has CDR1 SGHAT and CDR2 FQDESV (reference sequence). There are 13 residues in the CDR3. The CDR3 loop reads CASSLGGGYGYTF. CDR3 DNA: TGTGCCAGCAGCTTAGGTGGGGGATATGGCTACACCTTC.